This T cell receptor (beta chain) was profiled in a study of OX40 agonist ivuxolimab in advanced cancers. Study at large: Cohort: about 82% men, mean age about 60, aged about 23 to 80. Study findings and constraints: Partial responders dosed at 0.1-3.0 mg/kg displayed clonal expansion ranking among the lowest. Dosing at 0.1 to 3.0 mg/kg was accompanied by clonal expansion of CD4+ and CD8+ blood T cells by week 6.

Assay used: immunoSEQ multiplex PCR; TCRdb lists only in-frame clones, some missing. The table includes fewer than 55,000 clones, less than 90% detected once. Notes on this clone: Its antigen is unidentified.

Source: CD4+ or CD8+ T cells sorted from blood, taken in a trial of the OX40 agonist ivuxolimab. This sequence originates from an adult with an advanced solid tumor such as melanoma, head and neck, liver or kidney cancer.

Here the CDR3 reads CASSRERKGNQPQHF. CDR3 coding DNA: TGTGCCAGCAGCAGGGAGAGGAAAGGCAATCAGCCCCAGCATTTT. This chain uses TRBV21-1 with TRBJ1-5. TRBV21-1 is assigned pseudogene status. The CDR3 has 15 residues.